Sequencing of this TCR beta chain was carried out in a study of Graves' ophthalmopathy and Graves' hyperthyroidism. RNA transcripts were the template, and TCR beta CDR3 regions were amplified from them. Second-round multiplex PCR followed a first-round RT-PCR using HTBI primers. TCRdb passed the multiplex PCR reads through MiXCR, listing each CDR3 protein once. This sample carries 1 million to 1.3 million distinct CDR3 sequences, 35% to 45% of them seen once, and the ten largest clones take 11%. The table lists this clonotype with a few counts. The sample taken for sequencing was peripheral blood or thyroid tissue (not recorded which). The receptor was derived from an adult man with Graves' hyperthyroidism.

The DNA for the CDR3 is TGCAGTGCTAGTGCAGGGCCCTACAATGAGCAGTTCTTC. Translation: CSASAGPYNEQFF. The chain recombines TRBV20-1 with TRBJ2-7, with D perhaps matching TRBD1 (5 bases). The end of the DNA fits TRBJ2-1 better, so the J call may be wrong. CDR3 size: 13 residues. The germline V gene has CDR1 DFQATT and CDR2 SNEGSKA (reference sequence).